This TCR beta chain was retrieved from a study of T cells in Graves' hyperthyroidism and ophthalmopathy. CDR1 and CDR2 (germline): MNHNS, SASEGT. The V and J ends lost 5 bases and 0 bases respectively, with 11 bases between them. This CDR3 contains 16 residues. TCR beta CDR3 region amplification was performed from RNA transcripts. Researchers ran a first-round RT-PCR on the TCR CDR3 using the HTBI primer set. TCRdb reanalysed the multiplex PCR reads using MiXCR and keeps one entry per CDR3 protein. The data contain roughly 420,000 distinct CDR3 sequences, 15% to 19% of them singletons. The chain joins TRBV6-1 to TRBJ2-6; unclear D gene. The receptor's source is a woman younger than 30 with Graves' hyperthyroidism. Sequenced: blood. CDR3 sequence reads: CASSFQIYSGANVLTF. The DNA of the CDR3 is TGTGCCAGCAGTTTCCAGATTTACTCTGGGGCCAACGTCCTGACTTTC.